This T cell receptor (beta chain) was identified in a study of blood T cell repertoires in COVID-19. Looking at the study overall: The origin of the acute and convalescent COVID-19 samples was the United States, Italy and Spain. The analysed material was cDNA or gDNA that came from T cells, B-cell-depleted T cells, or PBMCs.

Authors' methods: Estimation of nucleated cell counts relied on the amplification of reference gene primers. Using immunoSEQ multiplex PCR, the repertoire was profiled, and TCRdb retains in-frame clones only, with some absent. V and J calls and clone size are as listed in that table; D and trimming were resolved from the DNA. The data hold around 120,000 clones, with approximately 88% observed a single time. The sample consisted of peripheral blood. This sequence originates from a man aged 50 to 60 with acute or convalescent COVID-19.

CDR3 nucleotide sequence: TGTGCCAGCAGGTCAACAGGGGGAGGCTCTGAAGCTTTCTTT. Encoded protein: CASRSTGGGSEAFF. V and J are TRBV6-5 and TRBJ1-1, with 8 bases matching TRBD1. Germline V gene lookup returns CDR1 MNHEY and CDR2 SVGAGI. This CDR3 has 14 residues. Trimming removed 6 bases from V and 6 bases from J; junction bases left unmatched: 9.